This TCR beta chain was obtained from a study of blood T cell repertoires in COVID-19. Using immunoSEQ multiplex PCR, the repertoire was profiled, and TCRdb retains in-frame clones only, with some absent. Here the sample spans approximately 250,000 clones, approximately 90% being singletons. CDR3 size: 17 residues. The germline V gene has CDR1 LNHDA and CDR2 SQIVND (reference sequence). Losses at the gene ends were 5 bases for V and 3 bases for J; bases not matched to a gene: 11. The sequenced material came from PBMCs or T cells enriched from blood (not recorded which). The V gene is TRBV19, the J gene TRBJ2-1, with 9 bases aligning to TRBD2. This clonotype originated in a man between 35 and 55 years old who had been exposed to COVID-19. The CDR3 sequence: CASSDWRLAENYNEQFF. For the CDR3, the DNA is TGTGCCAGTAGTGACTGGAGACTAGCGGAGAACTACAATGAGCAGTTCTTC.